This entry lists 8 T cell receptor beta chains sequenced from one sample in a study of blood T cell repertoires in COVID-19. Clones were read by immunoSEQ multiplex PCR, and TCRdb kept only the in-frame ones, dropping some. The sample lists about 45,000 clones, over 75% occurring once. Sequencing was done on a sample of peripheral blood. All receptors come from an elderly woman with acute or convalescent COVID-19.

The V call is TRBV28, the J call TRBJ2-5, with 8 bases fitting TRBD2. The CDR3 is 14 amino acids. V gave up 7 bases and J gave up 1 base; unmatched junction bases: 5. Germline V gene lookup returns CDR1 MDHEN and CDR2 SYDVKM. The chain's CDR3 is CASNWREAQETQYF. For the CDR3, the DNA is TGTGCCAGCAATTGGCGGGAGGCCCAAGAGACCCAGTACTTC.

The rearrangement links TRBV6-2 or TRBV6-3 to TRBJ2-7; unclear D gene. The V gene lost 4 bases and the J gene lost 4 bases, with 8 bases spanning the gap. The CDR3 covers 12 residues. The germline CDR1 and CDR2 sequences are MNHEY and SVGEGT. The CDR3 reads CASSSHIYEQYF. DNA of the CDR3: TGTGCCAGCAGTTCCCACATATACGAGCAGTACTTC.

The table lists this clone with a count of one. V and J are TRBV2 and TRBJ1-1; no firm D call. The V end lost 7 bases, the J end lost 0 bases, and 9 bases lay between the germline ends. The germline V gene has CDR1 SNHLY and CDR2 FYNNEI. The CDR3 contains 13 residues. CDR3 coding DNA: TGTGCCAGCACTATCGATTTGAACACTGAAGCTTTCTTT. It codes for CASTIDLNTEAFF.

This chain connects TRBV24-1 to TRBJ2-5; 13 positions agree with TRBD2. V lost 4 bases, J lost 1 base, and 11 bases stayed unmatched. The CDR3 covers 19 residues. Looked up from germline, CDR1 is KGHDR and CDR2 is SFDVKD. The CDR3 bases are TGTGCCACCAGTGACTCCGGGACTAGCGGGAAGTCAGTCCAAGAGACCCAGTACTTC. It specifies CATSDSGTSGKSVQETQYF.

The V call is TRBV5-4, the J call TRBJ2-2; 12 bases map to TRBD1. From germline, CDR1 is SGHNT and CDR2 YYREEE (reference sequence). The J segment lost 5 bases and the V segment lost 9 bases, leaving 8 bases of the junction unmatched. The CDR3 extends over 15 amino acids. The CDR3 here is CATRDRGRETGELFF. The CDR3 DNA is TGTGCCACGAGGGACAGGGGGCGGGAAACCGGGGAGCTGTTTTTT. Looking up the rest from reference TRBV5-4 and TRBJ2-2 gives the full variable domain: ETGVTQSPTHLIKTRGQQVTLRCSSQSGHNTVSWYQQALGQGPQFIFQYYREEENGRGNFPPRFSGLQFPNYSSELNVNALELDDSALYLCATRDRGRETGELFFGEGSRLTVL.

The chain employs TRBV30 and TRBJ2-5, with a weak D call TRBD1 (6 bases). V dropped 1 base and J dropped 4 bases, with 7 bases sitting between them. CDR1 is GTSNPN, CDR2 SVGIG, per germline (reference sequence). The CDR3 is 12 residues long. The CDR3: CAWSEGVETQYF. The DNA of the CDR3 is TGTGCCTGGAGTGAGGGGGTAGAGACCCAGTACTTC. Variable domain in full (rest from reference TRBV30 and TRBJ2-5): SQTIHQWPATLVQPVGSPLSLECTVEGTSNPNLYWYRQAAGRGLQLLFYSVGIGQISSEVPQNLSASRPQDRQFILSSKKLLLSDSGFYLCAWSEGVETQYFGPGTRLLVL.

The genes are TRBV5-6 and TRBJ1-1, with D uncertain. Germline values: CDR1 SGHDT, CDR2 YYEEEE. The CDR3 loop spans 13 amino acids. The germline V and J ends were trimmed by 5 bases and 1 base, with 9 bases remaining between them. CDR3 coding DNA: TGTGCCAGCAGTCCCGACACGAACACTGAAGCTTTCTTT. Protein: CASSPDTNTEAFF.

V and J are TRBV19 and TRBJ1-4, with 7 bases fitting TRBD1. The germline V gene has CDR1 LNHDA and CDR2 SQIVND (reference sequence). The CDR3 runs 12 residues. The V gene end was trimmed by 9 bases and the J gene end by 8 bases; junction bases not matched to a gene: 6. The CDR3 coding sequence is TGTGCCAGCAGGGGGACGGAAGAAAAACTGTTTTTT. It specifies CASRGTEEKLFF. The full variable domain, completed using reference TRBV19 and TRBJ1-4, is DGGITQSPKYLFRKEGQNVTLSCEQNLNHDAMYWYRQDPGQGLRLIYYSQIVNDFQKGDIAEGYSVSREKKESFPLTVTSAQKNPTAFYLCASRGTEEKLFFGSGTQLSVL.